A selection of T cell receptor beta chains follows, all from one sample in a study of blood T cells in healthy people across ages. TCRdb reprocessed the 5' RACE reads with MiXCR, giving one entry per CDR3 protein. The sample lists around 1,500,000 distinct CDR3 sequences; roughly 27% were seen once. What was sequenced was blood. These receptors all stem from a woman under 40 in good health. The CDR3 runs from the conserved cysteine through the conserved F or W. The order of the fields is V gene, J gene, CDR3 protein.

>TRBV5-1|TRBJ2-2
CASKEVPGTNTGELFF
>TRBV28|TRBJ1-5
CASSSALRDQPQHF
>TRBV3-1|TRBJ2-1
CASSQERGLEQFF
>TRBV15|TRBJ2-3
CATRRGTGADTQYF
>TRBV9|TRBJ2-3
CASSVVGASTDTQYF
>TRBV12-3/TRBV12-4|TRBJ2-7
CASSRTSGSSQDEQYF
>TRBV3-1|TRBJ2-1
CASSQGTSPYNEQFF
>TRBV7-3|TRBJ2-6
CASSFLSSGANVLAF
>TRBV2|TRBJ2-7
CASSRDRDRGEQYF
>TRBV7-2|TRBJ1-2
CASSLVVLGNYGYTF
>TRBV20-1|TRBJ2-7
CSAEPPASSYEQYF
>TRBV7-2|TRBJ2-2
CASSFRPSASNTGELFF
>TRBV5-1|TRBJ1-5
CASSLLSDQPQHF
>TRBV20-1|TRBJ2-3
CSAWWTSTDTQYF
>TRBV2|TRBJ2-7
CASSDPRDTSYEQYF
>TRBV7-2|TRBJ2-3
CASTRRPDTQYF
>TRBV4-3|TRBJ2-4
CASSQDDGLGTIIQYF
>TRBV7-9|TRBJ1-1
CASSLGAGSVTEAFF
>TRBV20-1|NA
CSAISSNFLIQETQFF
>TRBV7-3|TRBJ2-5
CASSLIGSNQETQYF
>TRBV4-3|TRBJ1-1
CASSQDRGVGAFF
>TRBV10-3|TRBJ2-7
CAISEPGTGVEQYF
>TRBV5-6|TRBJ1-5
CASSLIRDTNQPQHF
>TRBV2|TRBJ2-5
CASSATGRAETQYF
>TRBV11-2|TRBJ2-1
CASSLRGTSGPQQFF
>TRBV5-1|TRBJ2-4
CASSLQGAIAKNIQYF
>TRBV5-1|TRBJ2-7
CASSWEANAYEQYF
>TRBV28|TRBJ1-4
CASTANEKLFF
>TRBV6-6|TRBJ2-1
CASSGGTRPHNEQFF
>TRBV6-5|TRBJ1-5
CAGSYRMGGVQPQHF
>TRBV29-1|TRBJ2-1
CSVAKRIYNEQFF
>TRBV5-1|TRBJ2-3
CASSLELAGGLDTQYF
>TRBV27|NA
CASSLVGGVYEQYF
>TRBV7-9|TRBJ2-1
CASSLAHTGTQYNEQFF
>TRBV29-1|TRBJ2-7
CSAIRVGDEQYF
>TRBV5-6|TRBJ1-1
CASSLGVRGGTEAFF
>TRBV24-1|TRBJ2-1
CATSDLSRLSSYNEQFF
>TRBV7-6|TRBJ2-6
CACSLRDRLSGANVLTF
>TRBV27|TRBJ2-1
CAGTYSESSYNEQFF
>TRBV20-1|TRBJ1-5
CSASGTDSNQPQHF
>TRBV4-2|TRBJ2-3
CASSQVKSAGEQYF
>TRBV14|TRBJ1-2
CASSQVTSYGYTF
>TRBV5-1|TRBJ2-7
CASSLTGRGVIYEQYF
>TRBV7-2|TRBJ2-3
CASRSGGECGTQYF
>TRBV12-3/TRBV12-4|TRBJ2-1
CASSFRGNHEQFF
>TRBV7-2|TRBJ1-5
CASSRWGGDQPQHF
>TRBV12-3/TRBV12-4|TRBJ2-2
CASSWDRVTRELFF
>TRBV20-1|TRBJ2-1
CSASYGTKQFF
>TRBV25-1|TRBJ2-7
CAIGTGSEQYF
>TRBV28|TRBJ2-7
CASSSPTRQYF
>TRBV10-3|TRBJ2-1
CAISGVIGGYNEQFF
>TRBV5-6|TRBJ2-7
CASSSTARAGGDYEQYF
>TRBV6-5|TRBJ1-6
CASSYLIGGNSPLHF
>TRBV10-1|TRBJ1-2
CASSGGHNYGYTF